This T cell receptor (beta chain) is from a study of blood T cell repertoires in COVID-19. Study information: Some COVID-19 samples were acute and others convalescent; all came from the United States, Italy and Spain. Sources were T cells, B-cell-depleted T cells, or PBMCs; the material itself was cDNA or gDNA.

Per the study methods: The assay estimated nucleated cells by amplifying reference gene primers. Data came from immunoSEQ multiplex PCR; TCRdb stores just in-frame clones and leaves some out. Clone size and V and J calls were adopted from that table, with D and trimming inferred from the DNA. The table records some 300,000 clones, approximately 90% of them present only once. V lost 3 bases and J lost 5, with 7 bases in between. Germline V CDR1 and CDR2: MDHEN, SYDVKM. The CDR3 is made up of 13 amino acids. This chain joins TRBV28 and TRBJ2-2, with no clear D. The specimen was peripheral blood. This TCR came from a woman aged 25 to 39 who had recovered from COVID-19. CDR3 sequence reads: CASSFQSTGELFF. CDR3 in DNA: TGTGCCAGCAGTTTTCAGTCTACCGGGGAGCTGTTTTTT.